This TCR beta chain was obtained from a study of radiation and T cells in renal cell carcinoma. At the level of the study: Nephrectomy followed 15 Gy stereotactic body radiation by 4 weeks. Broader study findings: In blood, top tumor clones expanded by 2 weeks, shrinking by 4.

Germline-derived CDR1 and CDR2 are SQVTM and ANQGSEA. The V gene lost 2 bases and the J gene lost 5 bases, with 9 bases spanning the gap. This CDR3 comprises 13 residues. Described time point: blood 2 weeks post-SBRT. The treatment was: 15 Gy SBRT to primary tumor, nephrectomy 4 weeks later. After SBRT, blood was collected at 2 and 4 weeks, plus baseline. This renal cell carcinoma was of the clear cell type. Details on this clone: The antigen is undetermined.

The repertoire was sequenced with immunoSEQ multiplex PCR; TCRdb's copy has only in-frame clones and lacks some. The sample records tens of thousands of clones, around three quarters being singletons. The specimen comprised blood, sampled from a patient whose treatment included radiotherapy and nephrectomy. The sequence came from a man aged 60 to 75 with renal cell carcinoma. The gene calls are TRBV29-1 and TRBJ1-4; no firm D call. CDR3 nucleotide sequence: TGCAGCGTTGAACTAGGGCCCAATGAAAAACTGTTTTTT. This gives the protein CSVELGPNEKLFF.